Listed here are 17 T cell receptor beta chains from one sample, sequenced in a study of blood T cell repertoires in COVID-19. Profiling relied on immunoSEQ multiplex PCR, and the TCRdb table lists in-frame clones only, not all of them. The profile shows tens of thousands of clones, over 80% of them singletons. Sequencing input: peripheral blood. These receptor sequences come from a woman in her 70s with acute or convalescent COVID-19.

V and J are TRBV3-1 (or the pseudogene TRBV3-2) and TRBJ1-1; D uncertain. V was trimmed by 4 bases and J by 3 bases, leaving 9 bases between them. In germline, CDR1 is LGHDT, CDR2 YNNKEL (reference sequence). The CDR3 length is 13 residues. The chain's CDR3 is CASSPVADTEAFF. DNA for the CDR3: TGTGCCAGCAGCCCTGTGGCCGACACTGAAGCTTTCTTT.

The CDR3, as DNA: TGCGCCAGCAGTGCACTCTATGGCTACACCTTC. Translating it yields CASSALYGYTF. The chain combines TRBV10-2 with TRBJ1-2; D gene ambiguous. The V gene lost 4 bases and the J gene lost 4 bases, with 4 bases spanning the gap. The CDR3 has 11 residues. CDR1 is WSHSY and CDR2 is SAAADI in the germline V gene.

The CDR3 protein is CASSVDTAGYNEQFF. The CDR3, as DNA: TGTGCCAGCAGCGTAGATACGGCAGGATACAATGAGCAGTTCTTC. The rearrangement joins TRBV9 to TRBJ2-1; D ambiguous. In germline, CDR1 is SGDLS, CDR2 YYNGEE. V was trimmed by 0 bases and J by 4 bases, leaving 11 bases between them. The CDR3 is made up of 15 amino acids.

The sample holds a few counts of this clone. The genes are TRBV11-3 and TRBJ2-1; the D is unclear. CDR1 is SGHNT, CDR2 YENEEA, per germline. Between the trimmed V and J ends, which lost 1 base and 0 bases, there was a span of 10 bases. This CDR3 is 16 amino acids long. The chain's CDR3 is CASSLVVESSYNEQFF. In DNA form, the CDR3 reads TGTGCCAGCAGCTTAGTAGTAGAGAGCTCCTACAATGAGCAGTTCTTC.

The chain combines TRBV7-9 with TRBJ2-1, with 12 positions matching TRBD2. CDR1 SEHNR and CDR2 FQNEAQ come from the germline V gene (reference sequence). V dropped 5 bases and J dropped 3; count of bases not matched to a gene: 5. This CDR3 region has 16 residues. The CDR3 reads CASSVLTSGGYNEQFF. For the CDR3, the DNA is TGTGCCAGCAGCGTCCTGACTAGCGGGGGCTACAATGAGCAGTTCTTC.

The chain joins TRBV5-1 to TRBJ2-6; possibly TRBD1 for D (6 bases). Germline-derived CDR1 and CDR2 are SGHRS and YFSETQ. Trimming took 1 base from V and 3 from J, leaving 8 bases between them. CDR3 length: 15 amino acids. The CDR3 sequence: CASSLTGYGANVLTF. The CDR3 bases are TGCGCCAGCAGCTTGACAGGGTATGGGGCCAACGTCCTGACTTTC.

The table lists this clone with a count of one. The CDR3 bases are TGTGCCAGCAGCCTCACCGGGACAGGGGTTAATTCACCCCTCCACTTT. It specifies CASSLTGTGVNSPLHF. The chain uses TRBV7-3 and TRBJ1-6; 10 bases are a match to TRBD1. Trimming at V came to 5 bases and at J to 6 bases, leaving 7 bases not matched to a gene. The germline CDR1 and CDR2 sequences are SGHTA and FQGTGA. The CDR3 totals 16 residues. Full variable domain (remainder filled in from reference TRBV7-3 and TRBJ1-6): GAGVSQTPSNKVTEKGKYVELRCDPISGHTALYWYRQSLGQGPEFLIYFQGTGAADDSGLPNDRFFAVRPEGSVSTLKIQRTERGDSAVYLCASSLTGTGVNSPLHFGNGTRLTVT.

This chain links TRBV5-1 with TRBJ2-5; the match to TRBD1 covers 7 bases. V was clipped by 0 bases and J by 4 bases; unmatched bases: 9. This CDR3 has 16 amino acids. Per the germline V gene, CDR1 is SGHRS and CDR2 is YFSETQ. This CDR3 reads CASSLEAPTGRETQYF. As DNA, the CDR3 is TGCGCCAGCAGCTTGGAGGCTCCGACAGGGAGAGAGACCCAGTACTTC. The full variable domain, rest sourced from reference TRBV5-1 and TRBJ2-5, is KAGVTQTPRYLIKTRGQQVTLSCSPISGHRSVSWYQQTPGQGLQFLFEYFSETQRNKGNFPGRFSGRQFSNSRSEMNVSTLELGDSALYLCASSLEAPTGRETQYFGPGTRLLVL.

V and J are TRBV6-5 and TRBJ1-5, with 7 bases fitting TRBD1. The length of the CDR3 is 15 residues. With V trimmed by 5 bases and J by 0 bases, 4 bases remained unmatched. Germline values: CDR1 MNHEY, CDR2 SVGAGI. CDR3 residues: CASSQGTASNQPQHF. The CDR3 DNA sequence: TGTGCCAGCAGTCAGGGGACAGCTAGCAATCAGCCCCAGCATTTT.

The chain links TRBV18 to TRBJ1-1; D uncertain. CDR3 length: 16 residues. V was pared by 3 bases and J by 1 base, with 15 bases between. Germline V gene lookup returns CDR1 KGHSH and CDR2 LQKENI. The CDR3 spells CASSPRPASENTEAFF. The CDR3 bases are TGTGCCAGCTCACCCCGACCAGCAAGCGAGAACACTGAAGCTTTCTTT.

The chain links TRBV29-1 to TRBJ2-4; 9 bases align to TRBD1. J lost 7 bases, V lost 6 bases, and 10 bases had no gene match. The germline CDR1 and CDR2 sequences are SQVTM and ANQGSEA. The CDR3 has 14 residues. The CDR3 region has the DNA TGCAGCGTCGCACCGGGACAGGGTTTTAACATTCAGTACTTC. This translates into CSVAPGQGFNIQYF.

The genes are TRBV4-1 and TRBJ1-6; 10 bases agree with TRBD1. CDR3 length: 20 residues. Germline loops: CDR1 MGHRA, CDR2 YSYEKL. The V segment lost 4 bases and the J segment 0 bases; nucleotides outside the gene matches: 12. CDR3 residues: CASSLDRDRGRSSYNSPLHF. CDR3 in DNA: TGCGCCAGCAGCCTCGACCGGGACAGGGGACGAAGCTCCTATAATTCACCCCTCCACTTT.

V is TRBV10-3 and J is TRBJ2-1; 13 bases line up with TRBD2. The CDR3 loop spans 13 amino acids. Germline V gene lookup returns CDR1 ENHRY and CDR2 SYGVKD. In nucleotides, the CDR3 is TGTGGGACACTAGCGGGGGGGAGCGGTGAGCAGTTCTTC. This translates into CGTLAGGSGEQFF.

CDR3 DNA sequence: TGTGCCAGCTCACCATTCGGACAGGGGGATTCACCCCTCCACTTT. Translating it yields CASSPFGQGDSPLHF. J is TRBJ1-6 and V is TRBV18, with 10 bases that match TRBD1. There are 15 residues in the CDR3. Trimming removed 2 bases from V and 8 bases from J; junction bases left unmatched: 3. CDR1 and CDR2 from the germline V gene are KGHSH and LQKENI.

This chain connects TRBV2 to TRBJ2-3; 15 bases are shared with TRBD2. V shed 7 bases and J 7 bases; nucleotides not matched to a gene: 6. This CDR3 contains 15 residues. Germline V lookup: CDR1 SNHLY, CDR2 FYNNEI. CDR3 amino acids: CASKGLAGGLNTQYF. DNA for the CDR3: TGTGCCAGCAAAGGACTAGCGGGGGGGCTTAATACGCAGTATTTT.

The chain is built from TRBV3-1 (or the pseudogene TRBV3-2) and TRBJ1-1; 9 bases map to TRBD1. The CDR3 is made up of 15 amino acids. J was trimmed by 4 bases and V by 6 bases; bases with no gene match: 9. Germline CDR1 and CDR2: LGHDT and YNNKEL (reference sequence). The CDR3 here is CASRRTGAGATEAFF. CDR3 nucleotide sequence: TGTGCCAGCAGGAGGACAGGGGCCGGAGCCACTGAAGCTTTCTTT.

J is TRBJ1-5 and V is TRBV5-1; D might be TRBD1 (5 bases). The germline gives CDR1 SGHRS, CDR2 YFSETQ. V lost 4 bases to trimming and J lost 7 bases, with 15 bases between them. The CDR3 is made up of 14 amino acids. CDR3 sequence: CASSPDGGGQPQHF. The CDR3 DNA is TGCGCCAGCAGCCCCGATGGGGGGGGACAGCCCCAGCATTTT.